A single sample gave rise to the 31 T cell receptor beta chains below, sequenced in a study of T cell changes during pregnancy in multiple sclerosis. Data came from immunoSEQ multiplex PCR; TCRdb stores just in-frame clones and leaves some out. The sample consists of 90,000 to 120,000 clones, approximately 94% of them appearing once. Sequences were derived from peripheral blood, sampled before pregnancy. Source of these receptors: a female donor with multiple sclerosis, enrolled in a pregnancy study.

The chain employs TRBV6-5 and TRBJ2-1; the match to TRBD2 covers 11 bases. CDR1 MNHEY and CDR2 SVGAGI come from the germline V gene. V trimming: 7 bases; J trimming: 7 bases; junction bases outside the gene matches: 6. The CDR3 spans 14 residues. In nucleotides, the CDR3 is TGTGCCAGCACCACTATAGCGGGAGGGAATGAGCAGTTCTTC. Protein product: CASTTIAGGNEQFF.

The genes are TRBV28 and TRBJ1-1; tentatively, D is TRBD1 (6 bases). This CDR3 has 18 residues. The V end lost 8 bases, the J end lost 3 bases, and 28 bases lay between the germline ends. Germline V gene data show CDR1 as MDHEN and CDR2 as SYDVKM. The CDR3 is CASVNRRGRGLSYTEAFF. CDR3 coding DNA: TGTGCCAGCGTGAACCGAAGGGGCAGGGGATTGAGCTACACTGAAGCTTTCTTT.

The gene calls are TRBV4-3 and TRBJ1-2; 8 bases fit TRBD1. V trimming: 4 bases; J trimming: 8 bases; junction bases outside the gene matches: 15. The CDR3 totals 16 residues. CDR1 and CDR2 from the germline V gene are LGHNA and YSLEER. CDR3: CASSLLARTGRIGYTF. DNA of the CDR3: TGCGCCAGCAGCCTATTGGCCCGGACAGGGCGAATCGGCTACACCTTC.

The CDR3 nucleotides read TGTGCCAGCAGTTACTCGAGGACAGACGGGTATCAGCCCCAGCATTTT. This codes for CASSYSRTDGYQPQHF. The rearrangement uses TRBV6-6 and TRBJ1-5, with D perhaps TRBD1 (6 bases). This CDR3 has 16 amino acids. Trimming removed 0 bases at V and 5 bases at J, with 14 bases between. Germline V gene sequence: CDR1 MNHNY, CDR2 SVGAGI (reference sequence).

The rearrangement uses TRBV7-8 and TRBJ2-1, with 7 bases matching TRBD2. The ends lost 1 base at V and 6 bases at J; junction bases unmatched: 6. Per germline, CDR1 SGHVS and CDR2 FQNEAQ. The CDR3 loop spans 15 amino acids. CDR3 DNA sequence: TGTGCCAGCAGCTTAGTTCGTACTAGCGTCAATGAGCAGTTCTTC. Translated: CASSLVRTSVNEQFF.

This clone has only one observation. V usage is TRBV30 and J usage is TRBJ1-5, with D perhaps matching TRBD1 (5 bases). Germline V lookup: CDR1 GTSNPN, CDR2 SVGIG (reference sequence). This CDR3 spans 13 amino acids. V gave up 1 base and J gave up 7 bases, with 11 bases separating them. The CDR3 reads CAWSAREGQPQHF. In DNA, the CDR3 is TGTGCCTGGAGTGCCAGGGAAGGACAGCCCCAGCATTTT.

This chain uses TRBV12-5 with TRBJ2-2; tentatively, D is TRBD1 (6 bases). V shed 0 bases and J shed 3 bases, with 14 bases lying between them. CDR1 LGHNT and CDR2 FRNRAP come from the germline V gene. The CDR3 spans 17 residues. For the CDR3, the DNA is TGTGCTAGTGGTTTGGTAATAGGCAGGGGTCACACCGGGGAGCTGTTTTTT. This translates into CASGLVIGRGHTGELFF.

The chain couples TRBV19 to TRBJ1-5, with D possibly matching TRBD1 (5 bases). Trimming took off 1 base at V and 6 bases at J, with 13 bases between the two ends. The CDR3 is made up of 15 amino acids. Germline CDR1 and CDR2: LNHDA and SQIVND (reference sequence). CDR3 in amino acids: CASSIGRAGGQPQHF. The CDR3 bases are TGTGCCAGTAGTATAGGCAGGGCCGGGGGTCAGCCCCAGCATTTT.

This chain uses TRBV11-2 with TRBJ2-7, with a tentative D call TRBD2 (6 bases). The CDR3 loop spans 14 amino acids. Trimming cost V 3 bases and J 1 base, with 10 bases left between them. Germline values: CDR1 SGHAT, CDR2 FQNNGV. CDR3 DNA: TGTGCCAGCAGCTTGGCAGCGGGTTCCTACGAGCAGTACTTC. Translating gives CASSLAAGSYEQYF.

This clone was seen more than once but under ten times. J is TRBJ1-2 and V is TRBV19, with 9 bases matching TRBD1. Germline assignment: CDR1 LNHDA and CDR2 SQIVND (reference sequence). The CDR3 has 14 amino acids. Trimming at V came to 1 base and at J to 6 bases, leaving 3 bases not matched to a gene. The CDR3 reads CASSIAWTGDGYTF. In DNA, the CDR3 is TGTGCCAGTAGTATAGCCTGGACAGGGGATGGCTACACCTTC.

The chain uses TRBV6-4 and TRBJ2-5; 7 bases fit TRBD2. The CDR3 spans 13 residues. V trimming: 3 bases; J trimming: 2 bases; junction bases outside the gene matches: 0. Germline V gives CDR1 MRHNA, CDR2 SNTAGT. This chain's CDR3 is CASSEREQETQYF. For the CDR3, the DNA is TGTGCCAGCAGTGAGCGGGAGCAAGAGACCCAGTACTTC.

The CDR3 DNA reads TGCAGCGTTCTCCCACTTGGACAGGGGGCGAGGGAGACCCAGTACTTC. Translated: CSVLPLGQGARETQYF. The chain is built from TRBV29-1 and TRBJ2-5; TRBD1 matches at 11 bases. The length of the CDR3 is 16 residues. Unmatched junction bases numbered 13, after V lost 5 bases and J lost 5 bases. Germline V CDR1 and CDR2: SQVTM, ANQGSEA.

V usage is TRBV9 and J usage is TRBJ2-3; D is perhaps TRBD1 (6 bases). The CDR3 contains 16 residues. The V end was cut by 1 base, the J end by 2 bases, with 14 bases between. Per the germline V gene, CDR1 is SGDLS and CDR2 is YYNGEE. CDR3 nucleotide sequence: TGTGCCAGCAGCGTACGACAGGTTACCTCCACAGATACGCAGTATTTT. The encoded protein is CASSVRQVTSTDTQYF.

V and J are TRBV19 and TRBJ2-7, with TRBD2 matching over 10 bases. The CDR3 is 17 amino acids. Unmatched junction bases numbered 11, after V lost 3 bases and J lost 3 bases. Germline CDR1 and CDR2: LNHDA and SQIVND (reference sequence). This chain's CDR3 is CASSIASWTSGSYEQYF. The DNA of the CDR3 is TGTGCCAGTAGTATCGCATCCTGGACTAGCGGAAGCTACGAGCAGTACTTC. Looking up the rest from reference TRBV19 and TRBJ2-7 gives the full variable domain: DGGITQSPKYLFRKEGQNVTLSCEQNLNHDAMYWYRQDPGQGLRLIYYSQIVNDFQKGDIAEGYSVSREKKESFPLTVTSAQKNPTAFYLCASSIASWTSGSYEQYFGPGTRLTVT.

This clone showed up just a few times. The chain recombines TRBV27 with TRBJ1-5; D unclear. The CDR3 covers 12 residues. From germline, CDR1 is MNHEY and CDR2 SMNVEV (reference sequence). Trimming cost V 6 bases and J 4 bases, with 7 bases left between them. CDR3 in DNA: TGTGCCAGCAGAACCGGGAATCAGCCCCAGCATTTT. Encoded protein: CASRTGNQPQHF.

This clone was seen only a few times. The rearrangement joins TRBV2 to TRBJ1-2, with unresolved D. Trimming removed 2 bases from V and 8 bases from J, with 12 bases in between. This CDR3 is 13 amino acids long. Germline CDR1 and CDR2: SNHLY and FYNNEI. In nucleotides, the CDR3 is TGTGCCAGCAGTGAAAAAAGGAGCGGGGGCTACACCTTC. This encodes CASSEKRSGGYTF.

CDR3 DNA sequence: TGCGCCAGCAGCGCCCGCCCGGGACTAGCGGGAGCTCAAGAGACCCAGTACTTC. Translating it yields CASSARPGLAGAQETQYF. V and J are TRBV5-1 and TRBJ2-5, with TRBD2 matching 14 bases. The CDR3 is 18 residues long. Germline lookup yields CDR1 SGHRS and CDR2 YFSETQ. J gave up 2 bases and V 4 bases, and 10 bases lay outside the gene matches.

V gene TRBV7-2 combines with J gene TRBJ1-2, with 7 bases aligning to TRBD1. Germline loops: CDR1 SGHTA, CDR2 FQGNSA. Trimming removed 2 bases from V and 4 bases from J; junction bases left unmatched: 13. CDR3 length: 17 amino acids. The CDR3 reads CASSLSLTGVGGYGYTF. Written as DNA, the CDR3 is TGTGCCAGCAGCTTATCCCTAACAGGGGTTGGGGGCTATGGCTACACCTTC.

The chain combines TRBV5-1 with TRBJ2-1, with TRBD1 matching over 9 bases. Trimming took 4 bases from V and 10 from J; bases not matched to a gene: 9. The CDR3 spans 14 residues. CDR1 is SGHRS and CDR2 is YFSETQ in the germline V gene. CDR3 sequence: CASSPGQGNLEQFF. The CDR3 region has the DNA TGCGCCAGCAGCCCAGGACAGGGGAATTTGGAGCAGTTCTTC.

This sequence joins TRBV7-9 and TRBJ2-1; maybe TRBD2 (6 bases). This CDR3 has 14 residues. Deletions cut 5 bases from V and 8 bases from J, with 16 bases between. The germline gives CDR1 SEHNR, CDR2 FQNEAQ (reference sequence). The CDR3 loop reads CASSPAIGGDEQFF. DNA of the CDR3: TGTGCCAGCAGCCCAGCCATCGGCGGGGATGAGCAGTTCTTC.

The chain carries TRBV7-9 and TRBJ1-3; 9 bases are a match to TRBD1. This CDR3 is built from 16 residues. Germline CDR1 SEHNR, CDR2 FQNEAQ (reference sequence). Trimming removed 3 bases from V and 7 bases from J; junction bases left unmatched: 10. CDR3 protein: CASSFRDRVNSNTIYF. The CDR3 nucleotides read TGTGCCAGCAGCTTCCGGGACAGGGTCAATAGTAACACCATATATTTT.

This chain connects TRBV9 to TRBJ1-5, with a tentative D call TRBD1 (5 bases). The germline V gene encodes CDR1 SGDLS and CDR2 YYNGEE. V was shortened by 0 bases and J by 1 base, with 8 bases between the two germline ends. The CDR3 loop spans 15 amino acids. CDR3 sequence (DNA): TGTGCCAGCAGCGTAGAAGGGGTCAGCAATCAGCCCCAGCATTTT. This translates into CASSVEGVSNQPQHF.

The chain recombines TRBV12-5 with TRBJ1-3; 7 nucleotides match TRBD1. Germline V lookup: CDR1 LGHNT, CDR2 FRNRAP. The CDR3 has 19 amino acids. J was trimmed by 2 bases and V by 0 bases; bases with no gene match: 13. CDR3 amino acids: CASGLVVRGGNKAGNTIYF. DNA of the CDR3: TGTGCTAGTGGTTTGGTAGTTCGAGGGGGCAACAAAGCTGGAAACACCATATATTTT.

This clone was recorded once. The chain combines TRBV5-6 with TRBJ2-7; 10 positions agree with TRBD2. The CDR3 runs to 15 residues. Unmatched junction bases numbered 9, after V lost 7 bases and J lost 2 bases. Per germline, CDR1 SGHDT and CDR2 YYEEEE. CDR3 loop: CASSPWTSGTYEQYF. For the CDR3, the DNA is TGTGCCAGCTCCCCCTGGACTAGCGGAACCTACGAGCAGTACTTC.

J is TRBJ2-5 and V is TRBV6-4, with D maybe TRBD2 (6 bases). Germline-derived CDR1 and CDR2 are MRHNA and SNTAGT. This CDR3 contains 15 residues. Trimming stripped 6 bases from V and 1 base from J, with 15 bases between. This chain's CDR3 is CASRLLAEFQETQYF. The CDR3 DNA reads as TGTGCCAGCAGACTATTAGCGGAATTCCAAGAGACCCAGTACTTC.

The chain joins TRBV27 to TRBJ1-1; TRBD1 is a possible D gene (6 bases). Between the trimmed V and J ends, which lost 7 bases and 0 bases, there was a span of 15 bases. Germline CDR1 is MNHEY and CDR2 is SMNVEV (reference sequence). The CDR3 loop spans 15 amino acids. CDR3 sequence reads: CASTQTGLMNTEAFF. As DNA, the CDR3 is TGTGCCAGCACCCAGACAGGACTCATGAACACTGAAGCTTTCTTT.

V and J are TRBV27 and TRBJ2-1; 8 nucleotides align to TRBD1. This CDR3 has 14 residues. V gave up 7 bases and J gave up 6 bases; unmatched junction bases: 8. Germline CDR1 and CDR2: MNHEY and SMNVEV (reference sequence). The CDR3 here is CASTSWTGINEQFF. The CDR3 DNA is TGTGCCAGCACTTCCTGGACAGGGATCAATGAGCAGTTCTTC.

The chain recombines TRBV27 with TRBJ2-7; D remains ambiguous. The CDR3 extends over 12 amino acids. Germline CDR1 is MNHEY and CDR2 is SMNVEV (reference sequence). V lost 7 bases, J lost 7 bases, and 14 bases lay in between. CDR3 sequence (DNA): TGTGCCAGCATAACATTCTCGGGTGAGCAGTACTTC. This sequence encodes CASITFSGEQYF.

The rearrangement links TRBV9 to TRBJ2-7; 9 bases line up with TRBD1. Germline V CDR1 and CDR2: SGDLS, YYNGEE. The J segment lost 6 bases and the V segment lost 3 bases, leaving 10 bases of the junction unmatched. The CDR3 is 15 amino acids. The CDR3 sequence is CASSEGTGTLREQYF. The CDR3 region has the DNA TGTGCCAGCAGCGAAGGGACAGGGACCCTCCGCGAGCAGTACTTC. The full variable domain, rest sourced from reference TRBV9 and TRBJ2-7, is DSGVTQTPKHLITATGQRVTLRCSPRSGDLSVYWYQQSLDQGLQFLIQYYNGEERAKGNILERFSAQQFPDLHSELNLSSLELGDSALYFCASSEGTGTLREQYFGPGTRLTVT.

The chain couples TRBV13 to TRBJ2-3; D uncertain. Trimming took off 1 base at V and 0 bases at J, with 8 bases between the two ends. The CDR3 runs 15 residues. From germline, CDR1 is PRHDT and CDR2 FYEKMQ (reference sequence). Here the CDR3 reads CASSLVTSSTDTQYF. The CDR3 DNA reads TGTGCCAGCAGCTTAGTGACATCTAGCACAGATACGCAGTATTTT.

The chain is built from TRBV7-8 and TRBJ1-5; 9 bases fit TRBD1. The CDR3 length is 18 residues. Germline V gene data show CDR1 as SGHVS and CDR2 as FQNEAQ. Trimming removed 5 bases from V and 2 bases from J; junction bases left unmatched: 13. The CDR3 sequence is CASSKNPTGGGGNQPQHF. In DNA form, the CDR3 reads TGTGCCAGCAGCAAAAACCCTACAGGGGGCGGAGGCAATCAGCCCCAGCATTTT. Complete variable domain (other parts from reference TRBV7-8 and TRBJ1-5): GAGVSQSPRYKVAKRGQDVALRCDPISGHVSLFWYQQALGQGPEFLTYFQNEAQLDKSGLPSDRFFAERPEGSVSTLKIQRTQQEDSAVYLCASSKNPTGGGGNQPQHFGDGTRLSIL.